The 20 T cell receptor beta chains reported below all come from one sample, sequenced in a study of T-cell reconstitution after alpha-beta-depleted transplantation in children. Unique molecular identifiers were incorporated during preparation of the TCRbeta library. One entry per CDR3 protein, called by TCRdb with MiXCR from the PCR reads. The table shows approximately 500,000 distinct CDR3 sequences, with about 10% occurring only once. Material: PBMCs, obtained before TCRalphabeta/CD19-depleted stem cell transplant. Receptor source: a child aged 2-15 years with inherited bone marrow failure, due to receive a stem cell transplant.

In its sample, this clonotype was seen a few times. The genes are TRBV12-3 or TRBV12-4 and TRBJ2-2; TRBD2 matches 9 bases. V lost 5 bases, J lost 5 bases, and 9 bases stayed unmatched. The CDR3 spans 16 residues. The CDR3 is CASSTGTSRGTGELFF. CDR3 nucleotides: TGTGCCAGCAGTACGGGGACTAGCCGCGGGACCGGGGAGCTGTTTTTT.

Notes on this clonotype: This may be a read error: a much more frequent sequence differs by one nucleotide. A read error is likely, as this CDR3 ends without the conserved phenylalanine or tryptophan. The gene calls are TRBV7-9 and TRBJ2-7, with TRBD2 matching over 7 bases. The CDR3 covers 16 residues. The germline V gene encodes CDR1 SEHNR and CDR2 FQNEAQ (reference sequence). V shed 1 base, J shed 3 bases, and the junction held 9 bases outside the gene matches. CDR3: CASSLVAGVQLYEQYS. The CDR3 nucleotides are TGTGCCAGCAGCTTAGTCGCGGGGGTACAGCTCTACGAGCAGTACTCC.

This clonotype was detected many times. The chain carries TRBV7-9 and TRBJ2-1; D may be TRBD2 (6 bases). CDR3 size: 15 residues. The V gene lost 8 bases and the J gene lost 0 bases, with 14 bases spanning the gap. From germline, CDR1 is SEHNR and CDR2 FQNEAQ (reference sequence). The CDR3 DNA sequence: TGTGCCAGCGGCTCGCGACTAGGCTCCTACAATGAGCAGTTCTTC. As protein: CASGSRLGSYNEQFF.

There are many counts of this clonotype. The CDR3 reads CASSAQTGVSNQPQHF. For the CDR3, the DNA is TGTGCCAGCAGCGCCCAGACTGGCGTGAGTAATCAGCCCCAGCATTTT. This chain connects TRBV5-5 to TRBJ1-5; no clear D. Germline CDR1 is SGHKS and CDR2 is YYEKEE (reference sequence). The CDR3 has 16 residues. Deletions cut 4 bases from V and 4 bases from J, with 18 bases between.

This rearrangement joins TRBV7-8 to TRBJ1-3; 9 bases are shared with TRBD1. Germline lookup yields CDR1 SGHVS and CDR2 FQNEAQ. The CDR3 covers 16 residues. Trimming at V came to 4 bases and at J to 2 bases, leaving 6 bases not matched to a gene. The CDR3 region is CASSWDRVVAGNTIYF. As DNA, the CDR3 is TGTGCCAGCAGCTGGGACAGGGTCGTTGCTGGAAACACCATATATTTT.

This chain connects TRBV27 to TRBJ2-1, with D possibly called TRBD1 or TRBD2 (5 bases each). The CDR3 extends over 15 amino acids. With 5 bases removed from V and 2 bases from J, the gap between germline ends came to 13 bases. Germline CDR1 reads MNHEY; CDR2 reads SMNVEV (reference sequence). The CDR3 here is CASSIRDEPYNEQFF. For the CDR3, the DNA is TGTGCCAGCAGTATCCGGGACGAGCCCTACAATGAGCAGTTCTTC.

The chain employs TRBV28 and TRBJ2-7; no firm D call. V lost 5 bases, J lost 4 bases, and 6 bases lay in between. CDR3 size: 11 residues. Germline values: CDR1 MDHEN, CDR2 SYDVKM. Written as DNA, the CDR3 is TGTGCCAGCAGTACCCAATACGAGCAGTACTTC. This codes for CASSTQYEQYF.

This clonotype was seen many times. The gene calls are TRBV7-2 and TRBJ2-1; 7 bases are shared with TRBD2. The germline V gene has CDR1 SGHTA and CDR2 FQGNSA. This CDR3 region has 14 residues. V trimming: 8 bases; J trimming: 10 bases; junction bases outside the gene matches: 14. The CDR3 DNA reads TGTGCCAGCGGCCCGGCTAGCGGCTTGGGAGAGCAGTTCTTC. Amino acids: CASGPASGLGEQFF.

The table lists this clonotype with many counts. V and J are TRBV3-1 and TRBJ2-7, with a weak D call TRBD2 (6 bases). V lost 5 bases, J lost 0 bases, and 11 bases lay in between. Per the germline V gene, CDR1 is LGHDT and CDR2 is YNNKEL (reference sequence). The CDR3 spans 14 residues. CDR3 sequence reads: CASSFGTVSYEQYF. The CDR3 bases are TGTGCCAGCAGCTTCGGGACTGTCTCCTACGAGCAGTACTTC.

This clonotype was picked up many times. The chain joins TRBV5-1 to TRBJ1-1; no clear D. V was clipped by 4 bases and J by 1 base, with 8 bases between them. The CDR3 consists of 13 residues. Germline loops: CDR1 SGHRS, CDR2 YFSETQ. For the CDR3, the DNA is TGCGCCAGCAGCGACGGGTCGAACACTGAAGCTTTCTTT. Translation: CASSDGSNTEAFF. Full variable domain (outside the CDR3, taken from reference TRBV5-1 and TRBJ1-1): KAGVTQTPRYLIKTRGQQVTLSCSPISGHRSVSWYQQTPGQGLQFLFEYFSETQRNKGNFPGRFSGRQFSNSRSEMNVSTLELGDSALYLCASSDGSNTEAFFGQGTRLTVV.

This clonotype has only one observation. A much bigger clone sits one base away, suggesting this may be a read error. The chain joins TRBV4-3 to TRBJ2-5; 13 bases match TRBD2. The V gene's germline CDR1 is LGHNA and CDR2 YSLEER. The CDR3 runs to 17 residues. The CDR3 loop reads CASSQDGTSGVQEPQYF. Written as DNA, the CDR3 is TGCGCCAGCAGCCAAGATGGGACTAGCGGGGTCCAAGAGCCCCAGTACTTC.

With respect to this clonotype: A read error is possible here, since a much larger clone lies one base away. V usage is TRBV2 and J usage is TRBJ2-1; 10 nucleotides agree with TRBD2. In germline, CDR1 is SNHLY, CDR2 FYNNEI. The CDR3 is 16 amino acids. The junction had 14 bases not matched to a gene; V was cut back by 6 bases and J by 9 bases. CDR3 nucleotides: TGTGCCAGCAGACCGGGGCTAGCGGGAGAATACGTTGAGCAGTTCTTC. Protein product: CASRPGLAGEYVEQFF.

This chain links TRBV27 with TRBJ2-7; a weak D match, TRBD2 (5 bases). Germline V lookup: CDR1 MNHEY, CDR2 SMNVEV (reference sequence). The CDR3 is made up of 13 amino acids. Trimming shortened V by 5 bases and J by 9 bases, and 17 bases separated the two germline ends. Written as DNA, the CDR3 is TGTGCCAGCAGTCCCCTAGCCCACACGGCGCAGTACTTC. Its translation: CASSPLAHTAQYF.

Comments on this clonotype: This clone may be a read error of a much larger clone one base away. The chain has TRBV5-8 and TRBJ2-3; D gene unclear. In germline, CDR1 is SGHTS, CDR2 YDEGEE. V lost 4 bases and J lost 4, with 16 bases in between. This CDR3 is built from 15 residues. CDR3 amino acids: CASSLDWVGSDTQYF. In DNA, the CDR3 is TGTGCCAGCAGCCTGGATTGGGTAGGTTCAGATACGCAGTATTTT.

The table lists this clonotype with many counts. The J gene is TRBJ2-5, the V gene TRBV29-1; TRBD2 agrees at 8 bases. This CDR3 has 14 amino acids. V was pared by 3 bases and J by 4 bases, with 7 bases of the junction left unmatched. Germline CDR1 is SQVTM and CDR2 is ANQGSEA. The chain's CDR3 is CSVDPREGGETQYF. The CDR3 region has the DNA TGCAGCGTTGATCCCCGGGAGGGGGGAGAGACCCAGTACTTC.

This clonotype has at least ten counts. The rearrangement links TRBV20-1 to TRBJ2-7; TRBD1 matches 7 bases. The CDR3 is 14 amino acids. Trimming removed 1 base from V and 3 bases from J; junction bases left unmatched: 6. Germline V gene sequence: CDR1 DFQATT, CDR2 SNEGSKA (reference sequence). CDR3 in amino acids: CSARGTGVFYEQYF. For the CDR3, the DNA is TGCAGTGCTAGAGGGACAGGTGTATTCTACGAGCAGTACTTC.

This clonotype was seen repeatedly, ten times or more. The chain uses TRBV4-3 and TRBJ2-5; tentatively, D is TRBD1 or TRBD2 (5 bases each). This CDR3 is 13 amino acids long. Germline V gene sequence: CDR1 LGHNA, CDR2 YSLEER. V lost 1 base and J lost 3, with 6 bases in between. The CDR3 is CASSQVGEETQYF. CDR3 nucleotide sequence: TGCGCCAGCAGCCAAGTGGGGGAAGAGACCCAGTACTTC.

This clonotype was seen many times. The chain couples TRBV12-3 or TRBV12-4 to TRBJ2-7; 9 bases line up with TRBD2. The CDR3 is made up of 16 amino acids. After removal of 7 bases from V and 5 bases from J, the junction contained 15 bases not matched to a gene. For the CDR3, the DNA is TGTGCCAGCACCCCTGGAGTAGCGGGAGTCGGCGACGAGCAGTACTTC. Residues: CASTPGVAGVGDEQYF.

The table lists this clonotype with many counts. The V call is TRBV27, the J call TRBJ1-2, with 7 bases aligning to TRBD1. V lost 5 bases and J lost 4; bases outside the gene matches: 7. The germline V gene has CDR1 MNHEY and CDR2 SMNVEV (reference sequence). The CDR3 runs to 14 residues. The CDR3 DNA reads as TGTGCCAGCAGTCCAAGACAGGGCGCCTATGGCTACACCTTC. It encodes CASSPRQGAYGYTF.

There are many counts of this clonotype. Here the CDR3 reads CASSLVGTITSTDTQYF. The CDR3 DNA reads as TGTGCCAGCAGCTTAGTTGGCACAATTACTAGCACAGATACGCAGTATTTT. The V and J genes are TRBV7-2 and TRBJ2-3; no firm D call. Germline values: CDR1 SGHTA, CDR2 FQGNSA. The V end lost 1 base, the J end lost 0 bases, and 14 bases lay between the germline ends. The CDR3 length is 17 residues.